These 12 T cell receptor beta chains were sequenced from one sample in a study of tissue T cells after allogeneic stem cell transplantation. Time point reported: mouse harvest day 7 after allogeneic transplant. Mouse grafts combined 10^7 T-cell-depleted bone marrow cells with 10^6 splenic CD5+ T cells. This table comes from immunoSEQ multiplex PCR, and its TCRdb copy is limited to in-frame clones, with some not included. In the table there are 6,400 or so clones, just under 50% of which are singletons. Sequencing was carried out using lymph node tissue. All receptors come from a female BALB/c mouse given C57BL/6 T cells with graft-versus-host disease after an allogeneic hematopoietic cell transplant.

Comment on this clone: The germline and genes are mouse ones. The missing CDR3 end, 1 residue past where the read stops, is filled in from the germline J gene. Other nucleotide sequences from this sample produce the same CDR3. This chain connects TRBV13-2 to TRBJ2-5; D is perhaps TRBD1 (5 bases). Trimming took off 1 base at V and 0 bases at J, with 6 bases between the two ends. The CDR3 runs to 14 residues. Germline CDR1 NNHNN, CDR2 SYGAGS (reference sequence). Partial CDR3 DNA: TGTGCCAGCGGTGATAGGGGTAACCAAGACACCCAGTAC. It is translated as CASGDRGNQDTQY. The whole CDR3 reads CASGDRGNQDTQYF.

A remark on this clone: Gene names and germline match the mouse. The read is 1 residue too short to cover the CDR3 end, so that end is filled in from the germline J gene. The chain employs TRBV26 and TRBJ2-5; D unresolved. Germline CDR1 is KGHPV and CDR2 is FQNQEV (reference sequence). Trimming removed 4 bases at V and 0 bases at J, with 8 bases between. The CDR3 runs to 14 residues. The CDR3 spells CASSPAVNQDTQYF. The sequenced CDR3 bases are TGTGCCAGCAGTCCGGCGGTTAACCAAGACACCCAGTAC.

Regarding this clone: The genes are named according to mouse. The read terminates 1 residue ahead of where the CDR3 ends, so the germline J gene completes it. Additional DNA sequences in this sample encode the identical CDR3. V is TRBV26 and J is TRBJ1-1; D not certain. The CDR3 spans 11 residues. V was cut by 0 bases and J by 5 bases, with 1 base left in between. In germline, CDR1 is KGHPV, CDR2 FQNQEV (reference sequence). CDR3 sequence: CASSLSTEVFF. CDR3 DNA (partial): TGTGCCAGCAGTCTGTCAACAGAAGTCTTC.

Of note for this clone: Mouse gene names and germline throughout. The read ends 1 residue shy of where the CDR3 ends; the end is completed using the germline J gene. J is TRBJ2-5 and V is TRBV4, with TRBD2 matching 10 bases. With V trimmed by 5 bases and J by 6 bases, 5 bases remained unmatched. Germline CDR1 and CDR2: LGHDT and YNNKQL (reference sequence). CDR3 length: 14 amino acids. CDR3 DNA (partial): TGTGCCAGCAGCCAGACTGGGGGGAGTGACACCCAGTAC. Residues: CASSQTGGSDTQY. The whole CDR3 reads CASSQTGGSDTQYF.

Points on this clone: These gene names are mouse names. The read ends 1 residue before the CDR3 terminus; that terminus is restored from the germline J gene. This chain joins TRBV13-3 and TRBJ2-4, with 8 bases lining up with TRBD2. J gave up 1 base and V 0 bases, and 7 bases lay outside the gene matches. The CDR3 is made up of 17 amino acids. CDR1 is NNHDY, CDR2 SYVADS, per germline. CDR3 DNA, as far as it was read: TGTGCCAGCAGTGATGCGGGGGGGGCGCCCGGTCAAAACACCTTGTAC. This encodes CASSDAGGAPGQNTLY. The CDR3, in full, reads CASSDAGGAPGQNTLYF.

By share, this clone counts as large. Gene names are mouse gene names. Incomplete CDR3 DNA: TGTGCCTGGAGCCCGGGACAGGCTAGTGCAGAAACGCTGTAT. It is translated as CAWSPGQASAETLY. From start to end, the CDR3 is CAWSPGQASAETLYF. This sequence joins TRBV31 and TRBJ2-3; 8 bases are a match to TRBD1. The read ends 1 residue early relative to the CDR3; the germline J gene fills the gap. Unmatched junction bases numbered 5, after V lost 3 bases and J lost 0 bases. The germline V gene encodes CDR1 GKSSPN and CDR2 SITVG. The CDR3 contains 15 residues.

Comments on this clone: Each gene name is a mouse one. The CDR3 end falls 1 residue outside the read, so it is completed with the germline J gene. This chain links TRBV26 with TRBJ2-5, with 7 bases matching TRBD1. The CDR3 loop spans 14 amino acids. Germline V CDR1 and CDR2: KGHPV, FQNQEV (reference sequence). The trim removed 6 bases at V and 1 base at J, leaving 4 bases unmatched. CDR3 amino acids: CASSHRGDQDTQYF. The sequenced CDR3 bases are TGTGCCAGCAGCCACAGGGGAGACCAAGACACCCAGTAC.

For this clone: Gene and germline names: mouse. The missing CDR3 end, 1 residue past where the read stops, is filled in from the germline J gene. This sequence joins TRBV16 and TRBJ1-3; D may be TRBD1 (5 bases). V gave up 1 base and J gave up 3 bases, with 7 bases separating them. Germline V lookup: CDR1 SGHSA, CDR2 FRNQAP. This CDR3 is built from 14 residues. The sequenced CDR3 bases are TGTGCAAGCAGCTTAGTGCAGGGTGGAAATACGCTCTAT. This sequence encodes CASSLVQGGNTLY. The entire CDR3 sequence reads CASSLVQGGNTLYF.

By share, this clone ranks as medium-sized. Gene and germline names: mouse. The read ends 1 residue shy of where the CDR3 ends; the end is completed using the germline J gene. The chain links TRBV12-2 to TRBJ1-4; D remains ambiguous. The V gene's germline CDR1 is SGHLS and CDR2 HYDKME. Trimming removed 0 bases at V and 7 bases at J, with 5 bases between. The CDR3 covers 12 residues. CDR3 DNA, as far as it was read: TGTGCCAGCTCTCTCCGTCGCGAAAGATTATTT. Its protein is CASSLRRERLF. The full CDR3 reads CASSLRRERLFF.

To note about this clone: Gene names follow the mouse nomenclature. CDR3 in amino acids: CASSPQGNQDTQYF. The covered CDR3 bases are TGTGCCAGCAGCCCCCAGGGGAATCAAGACACCCAGTAC. The genes are TRBV3 and TRBJ2-5; a possible D gene is TRBD1 (6 bases). The CDR3 is cut off 1 residue early in the read; its end comes from the germline J gene. CDR1 and CDR2 from the germline V gene are SNHLY and FYNGKV (reference sequence). This CDR3 contains 14 residues. V gave up 5 bases and J gave up 3 bases, with 12 bases separating them.

Points on this clone: Mouse germline and gene names are used. The CDR3 is cut off 1 residue early in the read; its end comes from the germline J gene. The V call is TRBV3, the J call TRBJ2-5; 11 positions agree with TRBD2. The CDR3 sequence is 14 residues long. Germline V gives CDR1 SNHLY, CDR2 FYNGKV (reference sequence). The V segment lost 5 bases and the J segment 6 bases; nucleotides outside the gene matches: 4. CDR3: CASSRTGGRDTQYF. The part of the CDR3 DNA that was read is TGTGCCAGCAGCAGGACTGGGGGGAGGGACACCCAGTAC. The whole variable domain, filled in from reference TRBV3 and TRBJ2-5, reads GPKVLQIPSHQIIDMGQMVTLNCDPVSNHLYFYWYKQILGQQMEFLVNFYNGKVMEKSKLFKDQFSVERPDGSYFTLKIQPTALEDSAVYFCASSRTGGRDTQYFGPGTRLLVL.

Comment on this clone: Gene labels here are mouse ones. The read falls 1 residue short of the CDR3 end, and the missing part is taken from the germline J gene. The chain is built from TRBV26 and TRBJ2-1; 9 bases fit TRBD1. Unmatched junction bases numbered 3, after V lost 4 bases and J lost 2 bases. The germline CDR1 and CDR2 sequences are KGHPV and FQNQEV (reference sequence). The CDR3 loop spans 15 amino acids. Incomplete CDR3 DNA: TGTGCCAGCAGTCGTTGGACAGGGGACTATGCTGAGCAGTTC. Encoded protein: CASSRWTGDYAEQF. From start to end, the CDR3 is CASSRWTGDYAEQFF.